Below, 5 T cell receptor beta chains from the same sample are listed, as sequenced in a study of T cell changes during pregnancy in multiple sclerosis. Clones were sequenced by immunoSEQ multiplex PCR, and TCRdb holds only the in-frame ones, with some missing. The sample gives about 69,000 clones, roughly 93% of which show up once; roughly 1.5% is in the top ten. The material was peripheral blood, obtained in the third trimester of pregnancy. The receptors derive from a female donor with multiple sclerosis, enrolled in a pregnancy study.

In DNA, the CDR3 is TGTGCCAGCAGTTACAGGGGGCTATCCTACGAGCAGTACTTC. This translates into CASSYRGLSYEQYF. This chain joins TRBV6-5 and TRBJ2-7; 7 bases line up with TRBD1. The germline V gene encodes CDR1 MNHEY and CDR2 SVGAGI. The CDR3 sequence is 14 residues long. V trimming: 2 bases; J trimming: 1 base; junction bases outside the gene matches: 2.

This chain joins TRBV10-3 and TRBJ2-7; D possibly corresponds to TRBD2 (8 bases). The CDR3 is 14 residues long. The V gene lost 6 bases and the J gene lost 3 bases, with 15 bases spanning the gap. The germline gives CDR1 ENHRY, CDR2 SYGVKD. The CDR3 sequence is CAISREGAGYEQYF. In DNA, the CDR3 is TGTGCCATCAGCCGGGAGGGGGCGGGCTACGAGCAGTACTTC.

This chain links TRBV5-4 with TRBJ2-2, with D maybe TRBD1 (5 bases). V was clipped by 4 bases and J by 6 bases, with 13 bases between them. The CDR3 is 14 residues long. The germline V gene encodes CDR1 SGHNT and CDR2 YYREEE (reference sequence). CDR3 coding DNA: TGTGCCAGCAGCCCTTCACAGGAGCCCGGGGAGCTGTTTTTT. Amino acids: CASSPSQEPGELFF.

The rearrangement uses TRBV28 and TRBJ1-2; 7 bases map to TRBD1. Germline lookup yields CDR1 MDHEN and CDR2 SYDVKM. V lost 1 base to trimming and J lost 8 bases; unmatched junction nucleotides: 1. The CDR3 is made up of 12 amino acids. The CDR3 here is CASSLSGGGYTF. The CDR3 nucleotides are TGTGCCAGCAGTTTATCAGGGGGAGGCTACACCTTC.

The CDR3 DNA follows: TGTGCCAGCAGCTTGGTAGCGGGCCGATCCTACGAGCAGTACTTC. It yields the protein CASSLVAGRSYEQYF. The V gene is TRBV5-4, the J gene TRBJ2-7, with 7 bases matching TRBD2. With 0 bases clipped from V and 1 base from J, the junction kept 4 bases outside the gene matches. CDR3 length: 15 amino acids. The germline CDR1 and CDR2 sequences are SGHNT and YYREEE (reference sequence). Combining the CDR3 with reference TRBV5-4 and TRBJ2-7 gives the whole variable domain ETGVTQSPTHLIKTRGQQVTLRCSSQSGHNTVSWYQQALGQGPQFIFQYYREEENGRGNFPPRFSGLQFPNYSSELNVNALELDDSALYLCASSLVAGRSYEQYFGPGTRLTVT.